Sequencing of this TCR beta chain was carried out in a study of cytomegalovirus exposure and HLA in healthy donors. Study findings and constraints: For most TCR sequences rarity was the rule, although some public TCRs occurred in many donors.

Germline values: CDR1 MDHEN, CDR2 SYDVKM. Unmatched junction bases numbered 12, after V lost 5 bases and J lost 2 bases. This CDR3 has 17 residues. In the PCR, 60 Vbeta and 13 Jbeta primers were used. Produced via immunoSEQ multiplex PCR; TCRdb's table is partial and in-frame only. The repertoire holds over 150,000 clones, with more than 60% as singletons. This clone showed up just once. What it recognizes is unknown. The sequencing input was PBMCs. The chain is built from TRBV28 and TRBJ2-3; TRBD2 matches at 8 bases. The receptor was derived from a woman aged 30 to 39 in good health and CMV-seropositive. CDR3 nucleotide sequence: TGTGCCAGCAGTGACATGGCTAGCGGGTCCGCCACAGATACGCAGTATTTT. It translates to CASSDMASGSATDTQYF.